A selection of T cell receptor beta chains follows, all from one sample in a study of a mutant IDH1 vaccine in newly diagnosed glioma. Generated by immunoSEQ multiplex PCR, the TCRdb table keeps only in-frame clones and is missing some. This sample carries almost 85,000 clones, roughly 85% of them seen once, and the ten largest clones take roughly 2%. Antigen specificity for these receptors is unknown. The sample here was PBMCs, taken from a glioma patient whose treatment included an IDH1 peptide vaccine. All receptors come from a man aged 25 to 40 with glioma. Some clones in this sample may be carry-over from other donors' samples. Both conserved end residues are part of each CDR3. A D gene is named only where the DNA matches it firmly. A clone size is listed for some rows: how often the clone was seen (once, few, many), or a class if it is expanded.

abundance: -; d_gene: -; v_gene: TRBV7-8; j_gene: TRBJ1-4; CDR3nt: TGTGCCAGCAGTTCCGCCCGGGGGGGAGAAAAACTGTTTTTT; CDR3aa: CASSSARGGEKLFF
abundance: -; d_gene: TRBD2; v_gene: TRBV9; j_gene: TRBJ2-1; CDR3nt: TGTGCCAGCAGCGTAGGAACTAGCGGGAGGGCCAATGAGCAGTTCTTC; CDR3aa: CASSVGTSGRANEQFF
abundance: -; d_gene: -; v_gene: TRBV7-9; j_gene: TRBJ1-1; CDR3nt: TGTGCCAGCAGCCTAGGGGACGGAGGGTTGAACACTGAAGCTTTCTTT; CDR3aa: CASSLGDGGLNTEAFF
abundance: -; d_gene: TRBD1; v_gene: TRBV6-5; j_gene: TRBJ2-7; CDR3nt: TGTGCCAGCAGTTACTCCGGGACAGTCTCCTACGAGCAGTACTTC; CDR3aa: CASSYSGTVSYEQYF
abundance: -; d_gene: -; v_gene: TRBV9; j_gene: TRBJ2-5; CDR3nt: TGTGCCAGCAGCGCTAGCTACAGTAGGGAGACCCAGTACTTC; CDR3aa: CASSASYSRETQYF
abundance: -; d_gene: TRBD1; v_gene: TRBV5-1; j_gene: TRBJ2-2; CDR3nt: TGCGCCAGCAGCAGTGGACAGGGGGCAGTCGGGGAGCTGTTTTTT; CDR3aa: CASSSGQGAVGELFF
abundance: -; d_gene: TRBD2; v_gene: TRBV5-4; j_gene: TRBJ2-5; CDR3nt: TGTGCCAGCAGCTCTGGACTAGGAAAAGAGACCCAGTACTTC; CDR3aa: CASSSGLGKETQYF
abundance: -; d_gene: TRBD2; v_gene: TRBV9; j_gene: TRBJ2-7; CDR3nt: TGTGCCAGCAGCCCCCGGACTAGCGGGTTCCACTACGAGCAGTACTTC; CDR3aa: CASSPRTSGFHYEQYF
abundance: few; d_gene: -; v_gene: TRBV9; j_gene: TRBJ1-1; CDR3nt: TGTGCCAGCAGCGTAGGTGGGGGGCCGGGGACTGAAGCTTTCTTT; CDR3aa: CASSVGGGPGTEAFF
abundance: once; d_gene: -; v_gene: TRBV27; j_gene: TRBJ1-1; CDR3nt: TGTGCCAGCAGTTTGGTCGGCGGCACTGAAGCTTTCTTT; CDR3aa: CASSLVGGTEAFF
abundance: -; d_gene: TRBD2; v_gene: TRBV6-1; j_gene: TRBJ2-1; CDR3nt: TGTGCCAGCAGTGAAACCAACCCGGGACTAGCGGGAGCTTGGTACAATGAGCAGTTCTTC; CDR3aa: CASSETNPGLAGAWYNEQFF
abundance: -; d_gene: TRBD2; v_gene: TRBV6-4; j_gene: TRBJ2-1; CDR3nt: TGTGCCAGCAGTGTTACAGCGGGAGTAGGAAATGAGCAGTTCTTC; CDR3aa: CASSVTAGVGNEQFF
abundance: -; d_gene: TRBD1; v_gene: TRBV7-6; j_gene: TRBJ2-1; CDR3nt: TGTGCCAGCAGCTCCCGGACAGGGGGTTCCTACAATGAGCAGTTCTTC; CDR3aa: CASSSRTGGSYNEQFF
abundance: -; d_gene: -; v_gene: TRBV2; j_gene: TRBJ2-7; CDR3nt: TGTGCCAGCAGTCCGGCCTACGAGCAGTACTTC; CDR3aa: CASSPAYEQYF
abundance: -; d_gene: -; v_gene: TRBV5-1; j_gene: TRBJ2-7; CDR3nt: TGCGCCAGCAGCTGGGACCTGGAGGGACGTACAAACTACGAGCAGTACTTC; CDR3aa: CASSWDLEGRTNYEQYF
abundance: few; d_gene: -; v_gene: TRBV28; j_gene: TRBJ2-4; CDR3nt: TGTGCCAGCAGTTCTTTGGCGGGCCTAGCCAAAAACATTCAGTACTTC; CDR3aa: CASSSLAGLAKNIQYF
abundance: -; d_gene: TRBD2; v_gene: TRBV9; j_gene: TRBJ2-7; CDR3nt: TGTGCCAGCAGCGTCGCTAGCGGGAGGCAATACGAGCAGTACTTC; CDR3aa: CASSVASGRQYEQYF